This T cell receptor beta chain originates from a study of blood T cell repertoires in COVID-19. The ends lost 4 bases at V and 4 bases at J; junction bases unmatched: 7. CDR1 is SGHRS and CDR2 is YFSETQ in the germline V gene. CDR3 size: 16 residues. The table came from immunoSEQ multiplex PCR; TCRdb's copy has only in-frame clones and leaves some out. The data contain about 100,000 clones, 75% to 90% of them singletons. This clone was recorded once. V is TRBV5-1 and J is TRBJ2-3; TRBD2 aligns across 12 bases. The sequence derives from a man at least 80 years old with acute or convalescent COVID-19. Sequences were obtained from peripheral blood. The CDR3: CASSLPASGRADTQYF. In nucleotides, the CDR3 is TGCGCCAGCAGCCTTCCAGCTAGCGGGAGGGCAGATACGCAGTATTTT.